This T cell receptor beta chain originates from a study of blood T cell repertoires in COVID-19. This CDR3 has 15 residues. Unmatched junction bases numbered 7, after V lost 7 bases and J lost 4 bases. Germline V gene lookup returns CDR1 SEHNR and CDR2 FQNEAQ (reference sequence). The table came from immunoSEQ multiplex PCR; TCRdb's copy has only in-frame clones and leaves some out. The sample contains approximately 220,000 clones, about nine tenths of which appear only once. This TCR was recovered from a man between 45 and 60 years old with acute or convalescent COVID-19. The source material was peripheral blood. The chain couples TRBV7-9 to TRBJ1-4; 9 bases are a match to TRBD1. CDR3 protein: CASTRRDRDNEKLFF. The CDR3 DNA reads TGTGCCAGCACCCGACGGGACAGGGATAATGAAAAACTGTTTTTT.